One sample yielded the 14 T cell receptor beta chains listed below, sequenced in a study of shared clonotypes between healthy human individuals. The method was immunoSEQ multiplex PCR; TCRdb's version includes in-frame clones alone and lacks a portion of them. The table includes around 2.1 million clones, roughly 95% detected once. The sequenced sample consisted of naive CD4+ T cells sorted from blood. As for subset: CD45RA+ positively selected. The source is a man aged 18-30 years in good health.

This rearrangement joins TRBV25-1 to TRBJ2-7, with D tentatively TRBD2 (6 bases). CDR1 and CDR2 from the germline V gene are MGHDK and SYGVNS. Between the trimmed V and J ends, which lost 6 bases and 2 bases, there was a span of 20 bases. The CDR3 has 16 residues. CDR3 DNA: TGTGCCAGCAGCAACGCCCCAGGGACTGGGGCCTACGAGCAGTACTTC. This codes for CASSNAPGTGAYEQYF.

V gene TRBV29-1 combines with J gene TRBJ2-7; 10 positions agree with TRBD2. V lost 4 bases, J lost 4 bases, and 7 bases stayed unmatched. This CDR3 is built from 14 residues. The germline V gene has CDR1 SQVTM and CDR2 ANQGSEA. CDR3 region: CSVGASGRRYEQYF. DNA of the CDR3: TGCAGCGTTGGGGCTAGCGGGAGAAGGTACGAGCAGTACTTC.

A single count supports this clone. The V gene is TRBV5-4, the J gene TRBJ2-5; TRBD2 might be the D (5 bases). The CDR3 has 13 amino acids. Germline V gene lookup returns CDR1 SGHNT and CDR2 YYREEE (reference sequence). Between the trimmed V and J ends, which lost 4 bases and 4 bases, there was a span of 11 bases. The CDR3 loop is CASSGELSETQYF. The CDR3, as DNA: TGTGCCAGCAGCGGGGAGCTATCAGAGACCCAGTACTTC.

V is TRBV9 and J is TRBJ2-1; D unclear. Trimming shortened V by 0 bases and J by 0 bases, and 10 bases separated the two germline ends. Germline lookup yields CDR1 SGDLS and CDR2 YYNGEE. The CDR3 spans 16 residues. As DNA, the CDR3 is TGTGCCAGCAGCGTAGCCGCACAGAGCTCCTACAATGAGCAGTTCTTC. This sequence encodes CASSVAAQSSYNEQFF.

This clone was seen once. The J gene is TRBJ1-3, the V gene TRBV7-2, with D unclear. The CDR3 has 15 residues. Per the germline V gene, CDR1 is SGHTA and CDR2 is FQGNSA. The V end lost 0 bases, the J end lost 0 bases, and 6 bases lay between the germline ends. This chain's CDR3 is CASSLAGTSGNTIYF. In nucleotides, the CDR3 is TGTGCCAGCAGCTTAGCGGGCACCTCTGGAAACACCATATATTTT. The full variable domain, its missing parts supplied by reference TRBV7-2 and TRBJ1-3, is GAGVSQSPSNKVTEKGKDVELRCDPISGHTALYWYRQSLGQGLEFLIYFQGNSAPDKSGLPSDRFSAERTGGSVSTLTIQRTQQEDSAVYLCASSLAGTSGNTIYFGEGSWLTVV.

The V gene is TRBV28, the J gene TRBJ1-6; weak D call: TRBD1 (5 bases). The V end lost 4 bases, the J end lost 9 bases, and 13 bases lay between the germline ends. Germline V lookup: CDR1 MDHEN, CDR2 SYDVKM. The CDR3 has 14 residues. DNA for the CDR3: TGTGCCAGCAGTTCGGGCAGGGTACTTTCACCCCTCCACTTT. Amino acids: CASSSGRVLSPLHF.

The chain is built from TRBV18 and TRBJ1-4; D possibly corresponds to TRBD1 (5 bases). CDR3 length equals 12 residues. Trimming pared 3 bases from V and 8 bases from J, leaving 7 bases between. Germline-derived CDR1 and CDR2 are KGHSH and LQKENI. The CDR3 loop reads CASSPNREKLFF. The CDR3, as DNA: TGTGCCAGCTCACCTAACAGGGAAAAACTGTTTTTT.

This sequence joins TRBV5-4 and TRBJ1-2; D unclear. V was pared by 4 bases and J by 8 bases, with 18 bases between. The CDR3 is 14 amino acids. The germline CDR1 and CDR2 sequences are SGHNT and YYREEE (reference sequence). Here the CDR3 reads CASSPRHERMGYTF. CDR3 nucleotides: TGTGCCAGCAGCCCTCGACACGAGCGTATGGGCTACACCTTC.

V usage is TRBV30 and J usage is TRBJ2-2, with D unresolved. The CDR3 length is 14 residues. Germline assignment: CDR1 GTSNPN and CDR2 SVGIG (reference sequence). V was cut by 0 bases and J by 5 bases, with 10 bases left in between. As DNA, the CDR3 is TGTGCCTGGAGTGTTAAGGGATTAACCGGGGAGCTGTTTTTT. Translating it yields CAWSVKGLTGELFF.

This clone was counted between two and nine times. The chain recombines TRBV2 with TRBJ2-1; 7 nucleotides agree with TRBD1. The CDR3 runs to 16 residues. The junction had 7 bases not matched to a gene; V was cut back by 5 bases and J by 0 bases. Germline V CDR1 and CDR2: SNHLY, FYNNEI. In DNA, the CDR3 is TGTGCCAGCAGTACAACCGGGACAGTCTCCTACAATGAGCAGTTCTTC. Its translation is CASSTTGTVSYNEQFF.

J is TRBJ2-5 and V is TRBV30; 11 bases align to TRBD1. This CDR3 is 16 amino acids long. Germline V lookup: CDR1 GTSNPN, CDR2 SVGIG (reference sequence). J gave up 4 bases and V 5 bases, and 12 bases lay outside the gene matches. The CDR3 loop reads CAWGLRTGGGGETQYF. The CDR3 coding sequence is TGTGCCTGGGGTCTTAGGACAGGGGGCGGGGGAGAGACCCAGTACTTC. Together with reference TRBV30 and TRBJ2-5, the CDR3 gives the full variable domain: SQTIHQWPATLVQPVGSPLSLECTVEGTSNPNLYWYRQAAGRGLQLLFYSVGIGQISSEVPQNLSASRPQDRQFILSSKKLLLSDSGFYLCAWGLRTGGGGETQYFGPGTRLLVL.

This chain links TRBV5-1 with TRBJ2-1, with 9 bases fitting TRBD2. The germline CDR1 and CDR2 sequences are SGHRS and YFSETQ. J was trimmed by 4 bases and V by 5 bases; bases with no gene match: 4. This CDR3 contains 14 residues. The CDR3 DNA follows: TGCGCCAGCAGGGCTAGCGGGGTTTACAATGAGCAGTTCTTC. It specifies CASRASGVYNEQFF.

The chain has TRBV6-4 and TRBJ1-4; a weak D match, TRBD1 (6 bases). Germline V gene data show CDR1 as MRHNA and CDR2 as SNTAGT. This CDR3 contains 15 residues. V gave up 0 bases and J gave up 3 bases, with 8 bases separating them. CDR3 in DNA: TGTGCCAGCAGTGACTCGGCAGGGGCTAATGAAAAACTGTTTTTT. This encodes CASSDSAGANEKLFF.

The chain is built from TRBV30 and TRBJ1-3, with D hard to call. Germline V CDR1 and CDR2: GTSNPN, SVGIG (reference sequence). V lost 0 bases and J 0 bases, leaving 9 bases between the germline ends. This CDR3 comprises 15 residues. The CDR3 nucleotides are TGTGCCTGGAGTGTATCCAGGCTCTCTGGAAACACCATATATTTT. Protein product: CAWSVSRLSGNTIYF.